The 16 T cell receptor beta chains in this list originate from one sample, sequenced in a study of T cells in Graves' hyperthyroidism and ophthalmopathy. RNA transcripts were the template for amplifying TCR beta CDR3 regions. First-round RT-PCR targeting the TCR CDR3 was performed with the HTBI primer set. One entry per CDR3 protein, called by TCRdb with MiXCR from the multiplex PCR reads. The sample lists approximately 410,000 distinct CDR3 sequences, roughly an eighth occurring once. Source material: blood. Receptors originate from a woman younger than 30 with Graves' hyperthyroidism.

This clonotype has just a few counts. This sequence joins TRBV4-2 and TRBJ1-6; D not certain. In germline, CDR1 is LGHNA, CDR2 YNFKEQ. V was cut by 1 base and J by 13 bases, with 8 bases left in between. This CDR3 region has 12 residues. The CDR3 DNA reads as TGTGCCAGCAGCCAAGGTGTCAGTCCCCTCCACTTT. It translates to CASSQGVSPLHF.

This clonotype appeared many times. The rearrangement uses TRBV27 and TRBJ2-7; D is possibly TRBD2 (6 bases). CDR3 length equals 16 residues. With 5 bases removed from V and 2 bases from J, the gap between germline ends came to 19 bases. Germline V gives CDR1 MNHEY, CDR2 SMNVEV (reference sequence). CDR3 bases: TGTGCCAGCAGTCGTGTCGGGAGCCAGACCCCCTACGAGCAGTACTTC. Protein product: CASSRVGSQTPYEQYF.

This clonotype came up many times. The chain links TRBV20-1 to TRBJ2-2; 9 bases map to TRBD2. The germline gives CDR1 DFQATT, CDR2 SNEGSKA (reference sequence). CDR3 length equals 18 residues. V gave up 0 bases and J gave up 0 bases; unmatched junction bases: 8. The CDR3 sequence: CSARDLGTSTSNTGELFF. The CDR3 nucleotides read TGCAGTGCTAGAGATCTAGGGACTAGCACGTCGAACACCGGGGAGCTGTTTTTT.

Turning to this clonotype: This may be a read error: a much more frequent sequence differs by one nucleotide. The V and J genes are TRBV19 and TRBJ2-1; 12 bases are a match to TRBD1. V lost 5 bases to trimming and J lost 7 bases; unmatched junction nucleotides: 6. CDR1 is LNHDA and CDR2 is SQIVND in the germline V gene (reference sequence). The CDR3 runs 15 residues. In nucleotides, the CDR3 is TGTGCCAGTAGTGAGGGACAGGGGGCAAAGAATGAGCAGTTCTTC. This sequence encodes CASSEGQGAKNEQFF.

This chain links TRBV10-1 with TRBJ2-1; D is undetermined. Germline V CDR1 and CDR2: WNHNN, SYGVQD (reference sequence). The ends were cut back, 4 bases at V and 5 bases at J, with 12 bases in the middle. This CDR3 comprises 14 residues. The CDR3 is CASSASLSDNEQFF. The CDR3 coding sequence is TGCGCCAGCAGTGCATCTCTCTCAGACAATGAGCAGTTCTTC.

The table lists this clonotype with many counts. The chain links TRBV28 to TRBJ1-1, with 7 bases aligning to TRBD1. Germline assignment: CDR1 MDHEN and CDR2 SYDVKM. The length of the CDR3 is 14 residues. Germline trimming cut 8 bases from V and 5 bases from J; bases unmatched to any gene: 11. CDR3 protein: CASLGGGQFTEAFF. CDR3 in DNA: TGTGCCAGCTTAGGAGGGGGCCAGTTTACTGAAGCTTTCTTT. The whole variable domain, filled in from reference TRBV28 and TRBJ1-1, reads DVKVTQSSRYLVKRTGEKVFLECVQDMDHENMFWYRQDPGLGLRLIYFSYDVKMKEKGDIPEGYSVSREKKERFSLILESASTNQTSMYLCASLGGGQFTEAFFGQGTRLTVV.

This clonotype was observed a handful of times. V usage is TRBV20-1 and J usage is TRBJ2-2; D is unclear. Trimming removed 0 bases from V and 4 bases from J, with 12 bases in between. Germline V gene data show CDR1 as DFQATT and CDR2 as SNEGSKA (reference sequence). The CDR3 runs 15 residues. The CDR3 protein is CSARDGERGTGELFF. As DNA, the CDR3 is TGCAGTGCTAGAGATGGGGAACGCGGCACCGGGGAGCTGTTTTTT.

This clonotype was recorded at least ten times. The chain carries TRBV12-3 or TRBV12-4 and TRBJ2-2; 7 bases align to TRBD1. V lost 3 bases, J lost 5 bases, and 6 bases stayed unmatched. The CDR3 length is 15 residues. The DNA for the CDR3 is TGTGCCAGCAGTTTCGCCAGGGGGTTAACCGGGGAGCTGTTTTTT. As protein: CASSFARGLTGELFF.

In this sample, this clonotype turned up many times. The chain links TRBV5-6 to TRBJ1-1; D is unclear. Trimming removed 1 base at V and 2 bases at J, with 9 bases between. Germline V lookup: CDR1 SGHDT, CDR2 YYEEEE. This CDR3 comprises 14 residues. CDR3 sequence: CASSLYWGNTEAFF. The CDR3 DNA is TGTGCCAGCAGCTTGTATTGGGGAAACACTGAAGCTTTCTTT.

The V call is TRBV19, the J call TRBJ2-4; D is uncertain. The CDR3 runs to 14 residues. V was clipped by 5 bases and J by 0 bases, with 8 bases between them. CDR1 is LNHDA, CDR2 SQIVND, per germline (reference sequence). The CDR3 reads CASSGRLAKNIQYF. CDR3 in DNA: TGTGCCAGTAGTGGACGGCTAGCCAAAAACATTCAGTACTTC.

This clonotype has a single count. This chain uses TRBV28 with TRBJ2-1; 7 nucleotides agree with TRBD2. The CDR3 sequence is 14 residues long. Germline-derived CDR1 and CDR2 are MDHEN and SYDVKM. J was trimmed by 5 bases and V by 5 bases; bases with no gene match: 6. DNA for the CDR3: TGTGCCAGCAGTAGTAGCGGGTCGGACAATGAGCAGTTCTTC. Its translation: CASSSSGSDNEQFF.

Regarding this clonotype: A read error may produce the germline difference seen at one junction end. The rearrangement links TRBV12-3 or TRBV12-4 to TRBJ1-4; TRBD1 matches at 7 bases. The CDR3 has 15 residues. CDR3 nucleotides: TGTGCCAGCAGTTTAGGACAGGGAACTAATGAAAAACCGTTTTTT. Amino acids: CASSLGQGTNEKPFF.

This clonotype was counted many times. CDR3 nucleotide sequence: TGTGCCAGCAGTTTATCGACCGAGCTCAATCAGCCCCAGCATTTT. Protein: CASSLSTELNQPQHF. The chain couples TRBV27 to TRBJ1-5; D is unresolved. Deletions cut 0 bases from V and 3 bases from J, with 9 bases between. This CDR3 contains 15 residues. The germline V gene has CDR1 MNHEY and CDR2 SMNVEV (reference sequence).

A few counts support this clonotype. The chain is built from TRBV4-3 and TRBJ1-1; 7 nucleotides line up with TRBD1. The CDR3 has 14 residues. V shed 0 bases and J 13 bases; nucleotides not matched to a gene: 11. Germline lookup yields CDR1 LGHNA and CDR2 YSLEER. DNA of the CDR3: TGCGCCAGCAGCCAAGATAGGGGGCAGCGGATCGGTTTCTTT. Protein sequence: CASSQDRGQRIGFF.

There are many counts of this clonotype. The chain recombines TRBV29-1 with TRBJ2-1; TRBD1 or TRBD2 may be the D gene (5 bases each). V lost 2 bases to trimming and J lost 6 bases, with 8 bases between them. This CDR3 is built from 12 residues. CDR1 and CDR2 from the germline V gene are SQVTM and ANQGSEA. Written as DNA, the CDR3 is TGCAGCGTTGAACCCGGGGCCAATGAGCAGTTCTTC. Encoded protein: CSVEPGANEQFF.

Ten or more counts support this clonotype. The chain combines TRBV2 with TRBJ1-2; D unresolved. V lost 6 bases and J lost 10, with 15 bases in between. The CDR3 runs 12 residues. Germline lookup yields CDR1 SNHLY and CDR2 FYNNEI. CDR3 sequence: CASRVDAGDYTF. CDR3 sequence (DNA): TGTGCCAGCAGGGTAGATGCCGGGGACTACACCTTC.